What follows are 24 T cell receptor beta chains derived from one specimen sequenced in a study of blood T cell repertoires in COVID-19. Assay used: immunoSEQ multiplex PCR; TCRdb lists only in-frame clones, some missing. Among 200,000 to 250,000 clones listed, less than 90% were seen once. The sequenced sample consisted of peripheral blood. Receptors originate from a woman over 75 with active or convalescent COVID-19.

This chain uses TRBV7-2 with TRBJ2-1, with D hard to call. V shed 1 base and J shed 0 bases, with 7 bases lying between them. Germline loops: CDR1 SGHTA, CDR2 FQGNSA. This CDR3 has 15 residues. Here the CDR3 DNA reads TGTGCCAGCAGCTTAGAGATGAGCTCCTACAATGAGCAGTTCTTC. Translating it yields CASSLEMSSYNEQFF.

The chain employs TRBV30 and TRBJ2-2; 9 nucleotides align to TRBD2. The germline V gene encodes CDR1 GTSNPN and CDR2 SVGIG (reference sequence). Losses at the gene ends were 7 bases for V and 1 base for J; bases not matched to a gene: 10. This CDR3 has 16 amino acids. The CDR3 DNA reads as TGTGCCTCCTCAACTACGCGGGGGGGGAACACCGGGGAGCTGTTTTTT. Amino acids: CASSTTRGGNTGELFF.

The chain couples TRBV11-1 to TRBJ2-7; D gene uncertain. Germline assignment: CDR1 SGHAT and CDR2 FQDESV (reference sequence). This CDR3 has 13 amino acids. Deletions cut 1 base from V and 4 bases from J, with 8 bases between. The CDR3 region is CASSLVNGYEQYF. For the CDR3, the DNA is TGTGCCAGCAGCTTAGTAAACGGGTACGAGCAGTACTTC.

This chain links TRBV28 with TRBJ2-7, with D perhaps matching TRBD2 (6 bases). Germline V gives CDR1 MDHEN, CDR2 SYDVKM. The CDR3 spans 16 residues. Between the trimmed V and J ends, which lost 7 bases and 0 bases, there was a span of 19 bases. CDR3 residues: CASTKPGGASSYEQYF. DNA of the CDR3: TGTGCCAGCACCAAACCGGGCGGGGCCAGCTCCTACGAGCAGTACTTC.

The chain couples TRBV4-3 to TRBJ2-4; a possible D gene is TRBD2 (5 bases). V lost 2 bases and J 3 bases, leaving 23 bases between the germline ends. This CDR3 spans 19 amino acids. The germline V gene encodes CDR1 LGHNA and CDR2 YSLEER. The CDR3 is CASSQSLRTSDIGKNIQYF. Written as DNA, the CDR3 is TGCGCCAGCAGCCAATCCCTGAGGACTTCAGACATAGGCAAAAACATTCAGTACTTC.

The chain links TRBV11-3 to TRBJ2-5; 7 nucleotides agree with TRBD2. Germline-derived CDR1 and CDR2 are SGHNT and YENEEA. There are 16 residues in the CDR3. The junction had 11 bases not matched to a gene; V was cut back by 3 bases and J by 4 bases. The CDR3 DNA reads TGTGCCAGCAGCTTGATCGGGGGAGGGTGGGGAGAGACCCAGTACTTC. Residues: CASSLIGGGWGETQYF.

The J gene is TRBJ2-1, the V gene TRBV14; D might be TRBD1 (6 bases). This CDR3 spans 16 amino acids. Trimming took 4 bases from V and 0 from J, leaving 13 bases between them. Looked up from germline, CDR1 is SGHDN and CDR2 is FVKESK. The CDR3: CASSPTGHYSYNEQFF. The CDR3 coding sequence is TGTGCCAGCAGCCCCACGGGACATTACTCCTACAATGAGCAGTTCTTC.

The gene calls are TRBV18 and TRBJ1-1; D remains ambiguous. The CDR3 runs 15 residues. Germline loops: CDR1 KGHSH, CDR2 LQKENI. V lost 6 bases, J lost 5 bases, and 19 bases lay in between. The CDR3 loop reads CASSYAGYVTTEAFF. CDR3 sequence (DNA): TGTGCCAGCTCCTATGCAGGTTATGTAACGACTGAAGCTTTCTTT.

In its sample, this clone was seen a few times. This chain links TRBV7-9 with TRBJ1-1, with 8 bases identical to TRBD1. V shed 5 bases, J shed 0 bases, and the junction held 5 bases outside the gene matches. The CDR3 runs to 15 residues. In germline, CDR1 is SEHNR, CDR2 FQNEAQ (reference sequence). DNA for the CDR3: TGTGCCAGCAGCCCTTTGACAGGGGTGAACACTGAAGCTTTCTTT. It codes for CASSPLTGVNTEAFF.

The chain has TRBV19 and TRBJ1-6; the D gene is possibly TRBD1 (6 bases). Germline V gives CDR1 LNHDA, CDR2 SQIVND (reference sequence). This CDR3 is 14 amino acids long. The V end lost 3 bases, the J end lost 6 bases, and 9 bases lay between the germline ends. The CDR3 DNA sequence: TGTGCCAGTAGTATGAGGGGGGGTAATTCACCCCTCCACTTT. Translated: CASSMRGGNSPLHF.

This clone was detected only a few times. The chain employs TRBV7-6 and TRBJ1-6, with D unresolved. This CDR3 is 15 amino acids long. Looked up from germline, CDR1 is SGHVS and CDR2 is FNYEAQ. The germline V and J ends were trimmed by 1 base and 7 bases, with 11 bases remaining between them. The CDR3 bases are TGTGCCAGCAGCTTAGGATGGTCGGAGAATTCACCCCTCCACTTT. The encoded protein is CASSLGWSENSPLHF.

The count of this clone is one. This sequence joins TRBV25-1 and TRBJ1-1; 7 bases are a match to TRBD1. This CDR3 spans 18 amino acids. The ends lost 1 base at V and 1 base at J; junction bases unmatched: 12. From germline, CDR1 is MGHDK and CDR2 SYGVNS. The CDR3: CASSESRQGYPRNTEAFF. The CDR3 DNA follows: TGTGCCAGCAGTGAATCGCGACAGGGATACCCCCGGAACACTGAAGCTTTCTTT.

In the case of this clone: Other DNA sequences in this sample translate to the same CDR3. The genes are TRBV6-2 or TRBV6-3 and TRBJ1-1, with D hard to call. Germline assignment: CDR1 MNHEY and CDR2 SVGEGT. This CDR3 region has 14 residues. Between the trimmed V and J ends, which lost 0 bases and 1 base, there was a span of 6 bases. CDR3 nucleotide sequence: TGTGCCAGCAGTTACTCTCCAGGGAACACTGAAGCTTTCTTT. It codes for CASSYSPGNTEAFF.

The CDR3 spells CASSEILGVNTEAFF. DNA of the CDR3: TGTGCCAGCAGTGAAATTCTAGGAGTGAACACTGAAGCTTTCTTT. This sequence joins TRBV9 and TRBJ1-1; D remains ambiguous. This CDR3 has 15 amino acids. Germline V gene data show CDR1 as SGDLS and CDR2 as YYNGEE. The V end was cut by 5 bases, the J end by 0 bases, with 14 bases between.

The V gene is TRBV11-3, the J gene TRBJ1-4; tentatively, D is TRBD1 (6 bases). The CDR3 is 14 residues long. Trimming left V 5 bases short and J 8 bases short, with 15 bases between. Germline V gene data show CDR1 as SGHNT and CDR2 as YENEEA. CDR3 nucleotides: TGTGCCAGCAGCCAAGGGACAAGGGAGGAAAAACTGTTTTTT. Translating it yields CASSQGTREEKLFF.

The chain has TRBV6-5 and TRBJ2-7; 7 bases fit TRBD2. Trimming cost V 10 bases and J 4 bases; bases outside gene matches: 16. Per germline, CDR1 MNHEY and CDR2 SVGAGI. The CDR3 has 15 residues. CDR3 coding DNA: TGTGCCACCAAGACTAGCTTGGGTGGGTTTTACGAGCAGTACTTC. This gives the protein CATKTSLGGFYEQYF.

The rearrangement joins TRBV3-1 (or the pseudogene TRBV3-2) to TRBJ1-2; D may be TRBD1 (5 bases). CDR3 size: 15 residues. Germline CDR1 LGHDT, CDR2 YNNKEL (reference sequence). V shed 0 bases and J shed 0 bases, with 8 bases lying between them. CDR3 in amino acids: CASSQEGAANYGYTF. The CDR3 nucleotides read TGTGCCAGCAGCCAAGAAGGGGCAGCTAACTATGGCTACACCTTC.

The chain employs TRBV6-5 and TRBJ2-7; D is possibly TRBD1 (6 bases). Germline V gives CDR1 MNHEY, CDR2 SVGAGI. The CDR3 has 13 amino acids. Trimming stripped 5 bases from V and 7 bases from J, with 15 bases between. CDR3 loop: CASSRDRLGEQYF. The CDR3 DNA sequence: TGTGCCAGCAGTAGAGACAGGTTGGGAGAGCAGTACTTC.

This chain connects TRBV19 to TRBJ1-3; D ambiguous. The V and J ends lost 7 bases and 0 bases respectively, with 7 bases between them. The CDR3 contains 13 residues. The germline V gene has CDR1 LNHDA and CDR2 SQIVND (reference sequence). For the CDR3, the DNA is TGTGCCAGTACCACGAGCTCTGGAAACACCATATATTTT. It yields the protein CASTTSSGNTIYF.

The chain joins TRBV7-9 to TRBJ1-5; the match to TRBD1 covers 7 bases. V trimming: 2 bases; J trimming: 6 bases; junction bases outside the gene matches: 13. Germline V gene sequence: CDR1 SEHNR, CDR2 FQNEAQ (reference sequence). This CDR3 comprises 17 residues. The CDR3 sequence is CASSLFLSTGVVQPQHF. CDR3 DNA sequence: TGTGCCAGCAGCTTATTCTTATCTACAGGGGTGGTTCAGCCCCAGCATTTT.

In DNA form, the CDR3 reads TGCAGCGTCAACTTGGGACAGCAAGAGACCCAGTACTTC. Protein product: CSVNLGQQETQYF. The chain employs TRBV29-1 and TRBJ2-5, with 7 bases lining up with TRBD1. The J segment lost 2 bases and the V segment lost 6 bases, leaving 6 bases of the junction unmatched. CDR3 length: 13 amino acids. Germline V lookup: CDR1 SQVTM, CDR2 ANQGSEA.

The rearrangement joins TRBV6-2 or TRBV6-3 to TRBJ1-5; TRBD1 matches 9 bases. V was clipped by 1 base and J by 7 bases; unmatched bases: 5. The CDR3 runs to 15 residues. Looked up from germline, CDR1 is MNHEY and CDR2 is SVGEGT. In DNA form, the CDR3 reads TGTGCCAGCAGTTACTTACCCGGACAGGGGCAGCCCCAGCATTTT. It translates to CASSYLPGQGQPQHF.

This rearrangement joins TRBV5-5 to TRBJ2-3; the D is unclear. Germline V CDR1 and CDR2: SGHKS, YYEKEE (reference sequence). The CDR3 covers 12 residues. The ends were cut back, 0 bases at V and 9 bases at J, with 8 bases in the middle. CDR3 sequence: CASSLDTGTQYF. DNA of the CDR3: TGTGCCAGCAGCTTGGACACCGGGACGCAGTATTTT.

In its sample, this clone was seen a few times. The J gene is TRBJ1-2, the V gene TRBV6-2 or TRBV6-3; tentative D call: TRBD1 (6 bases). The CDR3 has 13 residues. Germline assignment: CDR1 MNHEY and CDR2 SVGEGT. V dropped 2 bases and J dropped 8 bases, with 12 bases sitting between them. The CDR3 DNA is TGTGCCAGCAGTTACCTGGCAGGGGTCGGCTACACCTTC. Its translation: CASSYLAGVGYTF.